The 8 T cell receptor beta chains given below trace back to one sample, sequenced in a study of blood T cell repertoires in COVID-19. Some clones are missing from TCRdb's copy, which holds only in-frame ones; the method was immunoSEQ multiplex PCR. Of some 190,000 clones listed, approximately 83% are singletons. Sequenced material: peripheral blood. All receptors derive from a man aged 60 to 75 with acute or convalescent COVID-19.

This clone was found a few times. CDR3 region: CASSNPDTNTYEQYF. For the CDR3, the DNA is TGCGCCAGCAGCAACCCCGATACCAACACCTACGAGCAGTACTTC. V usage is TRBV5-1 and J usage is TRBJ2-7; D is uncertain. The germline gives CDR1 SGHRS, CDR2 YFSETQ. V lost 4 bases and J lost 2, with 16 bases in between. CDR3 size: 15 residues.

The J gene is TRBJ2-7, the V gene TRBV21-1; the D call of TRBD1 is as the table states it, not checked on the DNA. TRBV21-1 is listed as a pseudogene. The CDR3 runs 13 residues. DNA of the CDR3: TGTGCCAGCAGCGGGGCAGGGAAGGGCGAGCAGTACTTC. Protein product: CASSGAGKGEQYF.

The chain employs TRBV6-4 and TRBJ2-1, with 13 positions matching TRBD2. The CDR3 has 14 residues. V shed 7 bases and J 8 bases; nucleotides not matched to a gene: 5. CDR1 MRHNA and CDR2 SNTAGT come from the germline V gene. The DNA for the CDR3 is TGTGCCAGCAAGCGGACTAGCGGGAGTTATGAGCAGTTCTTC. Translated, it gives CASKRTSGSYEQFF.

This chain uses TRBV2 with TRBJ2-3, with TRBD2 matching over 13 bases. Trimming at V came to 6 bases and at J to 2 bases, leaving 8 bases not matched to a gene. Germline V CDR1 and CDR2: SNHLY, FYNNEI. The CDR3 runs 17 residues. CDR3 DNA: TGTGCCAGCAGCGCGGGGACTAGCGGGATTCCCACAGATACGCAGTATTTT. Its protein is CASSAGTSGIPTDTQYF.

DNA for the CDR3: TGTGCCAGCAGTTACAGGGGCCACAATCAGCCCCAGCATTTT. The encoded protein is CASSYRGHNQPQHF. The V call is TRBV28, the J call TRBJ1-5; TRBD1 matches at 7 bases. The germline CDR1 and CDR2 sequences are MDHEN and SYDVKM. The CDR3 is 14 residues long. V lost 4 bases and J lost 3; bases outside the gene matches: 3.

This chain connects TRBV4-1 to TRBJ1-5, with D possibly matching TRBD1 (5 bases). The CDR3 is 15 residues long. CDR1 and CDR2 (germline): MGHRA, YSYEKL. Trimming took 2 bases from V and 4 from J, leaving 12 bases between them. CDR3 amino acids: CASSQMEGLNQPQHF. The CDR3 DNA follows: TGCGCCAGCAGCCAAATGGAGGGGCTAAATCAGCCCCAGCATTTT.

This clone was seen only once. The V and J genes are TRBV6-5 and TRBJ2-1; D gene uncertain. Trimming removed 6 bases from V and 0 bases from J, with 12 bases in between. This CDR3 comprises 15 residues. Germline values: CDR1 MNHEY, CDR2 SVGAGI. CDR3 residues: CASRTHSGSYNEQFF. CDR3 coding DNA: TGTGCCAGCAGGACTCACTCGGGCTCCTACAATGAGCAGTTCTTC.

The chain joins TRBV5-4 to TRBJ2-7; D is possibly TRBD2 (5 bases). CDR1 SGHNT and CDR2 YYREEE come from the germline V gene (reference sequence). Trimming removed 4 bases at V and 6 bases at J, with 8 bases between. The CDR3 totals 11 residues. CDR3 DNA: TGTGCCAGCAGCAGTGGAGGCGAGCAGTACTTC. Protein product: CASSSGGEQYF.